This T cell receptor beta chain came from a study of blood T cell repertoires in COVID-19. Study information: There were acute and convalescent COVID-19 samples, and they came from the United States, Italy and Spain. PBMCs, B-cell-depleted T cells, or T cells were the source of the cDNA or gDNA that made up the material.

Authors' methods: Estimates of nucleated cell counts were drawn from the amplification of reference gene primers. The method was immunoSEQ multiplex PCR; TCRdb's version includes in-frame clones alone and lacks a portion of them. V and J calls and clone size follow that table, whereas D and trimming were derived from the DNA. The table records 220,000 or so clones, roughly 84% of them present only once. The V segment lost 5 bases and the J segment 2 bases; nucleotides outside the gene matches: 7. The CDR3 has 16 amino acids. The germline V gene has CDR1 LNHDA and CDR2 SQIVND (reference sequence). The specimen was peripheral blood. V usage is TRBV19 and J usage is TRBJ1-5; 9 bases line up with TRBD1. This clonotype was sampled from an elderly woman with acute or convalescent COVID-19. The CDR3 is CASSPGQGRGNQPQHF. Here the CDR3 DNA reads TGTGCCAGTAGTCCGGGACAGGGAAGGGGCAATCAGCCCCAGCATTTT.